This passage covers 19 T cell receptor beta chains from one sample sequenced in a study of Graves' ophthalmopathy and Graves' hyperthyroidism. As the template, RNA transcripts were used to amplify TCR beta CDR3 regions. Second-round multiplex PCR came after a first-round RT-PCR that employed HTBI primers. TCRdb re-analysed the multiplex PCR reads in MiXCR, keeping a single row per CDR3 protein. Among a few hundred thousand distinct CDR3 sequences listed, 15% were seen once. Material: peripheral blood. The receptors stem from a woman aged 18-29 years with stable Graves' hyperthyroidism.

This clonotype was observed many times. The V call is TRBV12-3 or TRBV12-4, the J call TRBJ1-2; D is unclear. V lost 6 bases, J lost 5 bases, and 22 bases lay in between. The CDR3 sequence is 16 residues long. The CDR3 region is CASSPAGLRAVYGYTF. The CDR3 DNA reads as TGTGCCAGCAGCCCAGCGGGCCTCCGGGCCGTATATGGCTACACCTTC.

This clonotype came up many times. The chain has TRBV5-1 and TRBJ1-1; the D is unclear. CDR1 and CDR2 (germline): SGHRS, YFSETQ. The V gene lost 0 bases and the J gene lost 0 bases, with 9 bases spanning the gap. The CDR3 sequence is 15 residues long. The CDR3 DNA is TGCGCCAGCAGCTTGGGACTCTACATGAACACTGAAGCTTTCTTT. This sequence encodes CASSLGLYMNTEAFF.

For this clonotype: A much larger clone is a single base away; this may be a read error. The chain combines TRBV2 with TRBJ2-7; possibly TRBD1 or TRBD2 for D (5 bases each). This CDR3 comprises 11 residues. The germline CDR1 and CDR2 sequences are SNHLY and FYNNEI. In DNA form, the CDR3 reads TGTGCCAGCAGTCACCGGGGCGAGCGGTACTTC. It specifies CASSHRGERYF.

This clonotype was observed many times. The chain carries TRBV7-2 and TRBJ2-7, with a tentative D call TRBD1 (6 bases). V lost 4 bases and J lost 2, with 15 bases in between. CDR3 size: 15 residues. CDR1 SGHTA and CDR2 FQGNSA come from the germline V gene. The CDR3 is CASSYLDSATYEQYF. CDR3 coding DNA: TGTGCCAGCAGCTATCTGGACAGTGCTACCTACGAGCAGTACTTC.

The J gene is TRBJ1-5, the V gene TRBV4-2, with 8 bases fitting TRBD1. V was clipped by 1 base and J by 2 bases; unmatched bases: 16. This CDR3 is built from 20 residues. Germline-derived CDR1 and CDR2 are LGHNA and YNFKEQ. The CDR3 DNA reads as TGTGCCAGCAGCCAAGTTAGGTACAGGGGGGCATCCCCCGGCAATCAGCCCCAGCATTTT. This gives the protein CASSQVRYRGASPGNQPQHF.

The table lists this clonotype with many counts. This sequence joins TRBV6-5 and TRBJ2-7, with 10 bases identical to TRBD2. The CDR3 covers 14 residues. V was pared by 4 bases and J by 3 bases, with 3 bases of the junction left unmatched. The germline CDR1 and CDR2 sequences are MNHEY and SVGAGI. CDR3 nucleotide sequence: TGTGCCAGCAGTTCGGCTAGCGGGAGCTACGAGCAGTACTTC. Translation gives CASSSASGSYEQYF.

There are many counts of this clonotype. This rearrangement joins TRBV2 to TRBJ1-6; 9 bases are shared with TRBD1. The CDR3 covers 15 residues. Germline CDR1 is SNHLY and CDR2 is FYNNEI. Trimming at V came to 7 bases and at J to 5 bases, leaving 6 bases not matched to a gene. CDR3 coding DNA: TGTGCCAGCAAAGTAGGGGACAGGGATAATTCACCCCTCCACTTT. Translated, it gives CASKVGDRDNSPLHF.

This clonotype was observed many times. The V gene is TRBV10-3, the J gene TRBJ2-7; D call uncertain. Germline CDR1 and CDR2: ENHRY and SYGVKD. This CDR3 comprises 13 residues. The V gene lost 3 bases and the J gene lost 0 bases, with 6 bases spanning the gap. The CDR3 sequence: CAISEQSSYEQYF. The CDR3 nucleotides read TGTGCCATCAGTGAACAGAGCTCCTACGAGCAGTACTTC.

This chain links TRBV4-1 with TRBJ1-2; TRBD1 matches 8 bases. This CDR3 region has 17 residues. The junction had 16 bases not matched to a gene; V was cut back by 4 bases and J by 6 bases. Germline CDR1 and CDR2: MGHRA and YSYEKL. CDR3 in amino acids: CASSPIPKHQGADGYTF. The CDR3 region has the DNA TGCGCCAGCAGCCCCATACCTAAACACCAGGGGGCAGATGGCTACACCTTC.

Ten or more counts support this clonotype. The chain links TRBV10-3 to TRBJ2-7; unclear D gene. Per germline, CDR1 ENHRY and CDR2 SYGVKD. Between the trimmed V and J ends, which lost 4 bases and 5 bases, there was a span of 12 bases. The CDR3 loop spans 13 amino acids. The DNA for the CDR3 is TGTGCCATCAGTGGTTGGGAACGGAACGAGCAGTACTTC. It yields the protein CAISGWERNEQYF.

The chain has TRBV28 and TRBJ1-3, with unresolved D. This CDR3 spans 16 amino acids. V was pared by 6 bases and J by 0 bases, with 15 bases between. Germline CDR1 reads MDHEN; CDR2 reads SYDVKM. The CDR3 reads CASSAPGLSSGNTIYF. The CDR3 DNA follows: TGTGCCAGCAGCGCCCCCGGACTGAGCTCTGGAAACACCATATATTTT. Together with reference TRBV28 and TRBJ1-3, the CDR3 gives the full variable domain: DVKVTQSSRYLVKRTGEKVFLECVQDMDHENMFWYRQDPGLGLRLIYFSYDVKMKEKGDIPEGYSVSREKKERFSLILESASTNQTSMYLCASSAPGLSSGNTIYFGEGSWLTVV.

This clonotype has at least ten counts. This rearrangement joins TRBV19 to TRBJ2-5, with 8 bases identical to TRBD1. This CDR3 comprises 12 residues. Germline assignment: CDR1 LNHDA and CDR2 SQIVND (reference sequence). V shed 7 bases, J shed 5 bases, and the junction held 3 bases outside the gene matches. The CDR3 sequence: CASKAGGETQYF. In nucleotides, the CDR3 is TGTGCCAGTAAGGCAGGGGGCGAGACCCAGTACTTC.

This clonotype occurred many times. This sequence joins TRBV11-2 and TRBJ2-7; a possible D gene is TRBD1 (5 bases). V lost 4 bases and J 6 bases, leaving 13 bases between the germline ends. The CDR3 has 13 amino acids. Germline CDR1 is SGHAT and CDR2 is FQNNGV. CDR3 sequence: CASSSSTGAEQYF. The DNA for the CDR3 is TGTGCCAGCAGCTCGAGCACAGGCGCCGAGCAGTACTTC.

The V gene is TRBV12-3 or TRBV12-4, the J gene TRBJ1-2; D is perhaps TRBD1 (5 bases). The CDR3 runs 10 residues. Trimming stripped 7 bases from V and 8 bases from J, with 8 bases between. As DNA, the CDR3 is TGTGCCAGCACTAGGGGAGGCTACACCTTC. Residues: CASTRGGYTF.

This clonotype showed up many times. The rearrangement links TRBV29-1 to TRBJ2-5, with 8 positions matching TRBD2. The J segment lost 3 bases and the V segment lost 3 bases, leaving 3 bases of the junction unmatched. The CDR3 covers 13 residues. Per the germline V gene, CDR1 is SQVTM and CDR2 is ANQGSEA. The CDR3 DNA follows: TGCAGCGTTGAGTCCGGGAGGGAAGAGACCCAGTACTTC. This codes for CSVESGREETQYF.

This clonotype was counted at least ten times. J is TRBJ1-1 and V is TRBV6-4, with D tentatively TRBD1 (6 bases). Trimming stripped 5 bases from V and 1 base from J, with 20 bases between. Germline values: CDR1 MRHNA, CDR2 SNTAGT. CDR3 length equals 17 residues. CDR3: CASSPQGILGTNTEAFF. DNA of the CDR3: TGTGCCAGCAGTCCTCAGGGGATCCTAGGAACGAACACTGAAGCTTTCTTT.

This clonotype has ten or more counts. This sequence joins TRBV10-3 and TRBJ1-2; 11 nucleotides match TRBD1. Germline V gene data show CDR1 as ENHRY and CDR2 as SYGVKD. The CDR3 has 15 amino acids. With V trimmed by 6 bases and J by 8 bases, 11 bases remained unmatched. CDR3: CAISGTGGVQFGYTF. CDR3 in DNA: TGTGCCATCAGCGGGACAGGGGGTGTCCAATTCGGCTACACCTTC.

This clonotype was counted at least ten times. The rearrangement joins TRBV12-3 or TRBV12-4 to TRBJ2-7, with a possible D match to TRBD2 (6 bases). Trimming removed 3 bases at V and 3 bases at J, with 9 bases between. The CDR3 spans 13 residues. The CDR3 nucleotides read TGTGCCAGCAGTTTCCAGACTAGCTACGAGCAGTACTTC. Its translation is CASSFQTSYEQYF.

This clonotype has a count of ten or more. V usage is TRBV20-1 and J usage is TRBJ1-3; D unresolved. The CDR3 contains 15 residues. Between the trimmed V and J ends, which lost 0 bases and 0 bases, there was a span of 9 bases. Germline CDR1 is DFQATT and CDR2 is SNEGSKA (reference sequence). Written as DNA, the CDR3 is TGCAGTGCTAGAGATCCGGCAAGCTCTGGAAACACCATATATTTT. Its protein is CSARDPASSGNTIYF.